The rows below give T cell receptor beta chains drawn from one sample of a study of spatial heterogeneity in lung cancer. MiXCR, run by TCRdb on the 5' RACE reads, gives a single entry per CDR3 protein. Found here are around 45,000 distinct CDR3 sequences, 12% of them singletons; the top ten hold around 39%. The input for sequencing was PBMCs, taken at surgery. The receptors here all came from a female donor with early-stage non-small cell lung cancer. Each CDR3 is given with its conserved first and last residue. D genes are given only for firm matches. The size entry is marked missing in some rows and otherwise reads once, few, many or a size class.

clone_size,j_call,d_call,v_call,cdr3_aa,cdr3_nt
NA,TRBJ1-4,TRBD1,TRBV6-6,CASSYSQGVNEKLFF,TGTGCCAGCAGTTACTCACAGGGGGTAAATGAAAAACTGTTTTTT
NA,TRBJ1-1,NA,TRBV19,CASSTQSEAFF,TGTGCCAGTAGTACCCAATCTGAAGCTTTCTTT
NA,TRBJ2-7,NA,TRBV7-2,CASSSNGAYEQYF,TGTGCCAGCAGCTCGAATGGGGCCTACGAGCAGTACTTC
few,TRBJ1-2,NA,TRBV6-5,CASSTTDFSGYTF,TGTGCCAGCAGCACGACCGACTTCTCTGGCTACACCTTC
NA,TRBJ2-7,TRBD2,TRBV4-2,CASSQDGTSGVSYEQYF,TGTGCCAGCAGCCAAGATGGAACTAGCGGGGTTTCCTACGAGCAGTACTTC
few,TRBJ2-7,NA,TRBV6-1,CASSETGYEQYF,TGTGCCAGCAGTGAAACGGGGTACGAGCAGTACTTC
NA,TRBJ2-2,NA,TRBV11-2,CASSLEWDTGELFF,TGTGCCAGCAGCTTAGAATGGGACACCGGGGAGCTGTTTTTT
few,TRBJ1-5,NA,TRBV19,CASSTLGVQPQHF,TGTGCCAGTAGTACCCTTGGTGTACAGCCCCAGCATTTT
NA,TRBJ2-2,NA,TRBV4-1,CASSPWTSGGELFF,TGCGCCAGCAGCCCGTGGACCTCTGGCGGGGAGCTGTTTTTT
NA,TRBJ2-1,NA,TRBV7-9,CASSPRVSIYNEQFF,TGTGCCAGCAGCCCCAGGGTCAGTATTTACAATGAGCAGTTCTTC
NA,TRBJ1-1,NA,TRBV7-9,CASSFQKGTEAFF,TGTGCCAGCAGCTTCCAAAAAGGCACTGAAGCTTTCTTT
NA,TRBJ2-5,NA,TRBV4-2,CASSQDQQGREETQYF,TGTGCCAGCAGCCAAGATCAACAGGGAAGGGAAGAGACCCAGTACTTC
NA,TRBJ1-1,NA,TRBV3-1,CASSQKKNTEAFF,TGTGCCAGCAGCCAAAAGAAGAACACTGAAGCTTTCTTT
NA,TRBJ2-1,TRBD2,TRBV9,CASSTAGGPDQFF,TGTGCCAGCAGCACAGCGGGGGGGCCCGACCAGTTCTTC
NA,TRBJ2-3,NA,TRBV20-1,CSARRGPSTDTQYF,TGCAGTGCTAGGAGGGGCCCCTCCACAGATACGCAGTATTTT
few,TRBJ2-7,NA,TRBV6-6,CASSVDITYEQYF,TGTGCCAGCAGTGTCGACATCACCTACGAGCAGTACTTC
few,TRBJ2-1,NA,TRBV4-2,CASSQDLYNEQFF,TGTGCCAGCAGCCAAGATTTGTACAATGAGCAGTTCTTC